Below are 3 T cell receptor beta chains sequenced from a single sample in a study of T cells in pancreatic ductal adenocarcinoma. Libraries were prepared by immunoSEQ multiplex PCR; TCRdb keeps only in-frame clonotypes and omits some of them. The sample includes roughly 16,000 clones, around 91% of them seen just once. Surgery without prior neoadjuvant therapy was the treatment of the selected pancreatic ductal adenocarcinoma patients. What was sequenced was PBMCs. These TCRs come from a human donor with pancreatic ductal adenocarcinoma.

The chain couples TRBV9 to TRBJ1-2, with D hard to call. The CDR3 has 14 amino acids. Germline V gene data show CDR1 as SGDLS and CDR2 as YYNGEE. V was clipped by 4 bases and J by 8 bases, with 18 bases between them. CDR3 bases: TGTGCCAGCAGCCAAACGGCGGTCAAGAGGGGCTACACCTTC. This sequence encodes CASSQTAVKRGYTF.

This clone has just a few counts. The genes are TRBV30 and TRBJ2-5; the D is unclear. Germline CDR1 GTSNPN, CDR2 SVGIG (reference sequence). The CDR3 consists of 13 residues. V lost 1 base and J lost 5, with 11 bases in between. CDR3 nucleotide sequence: TGTGCCTGGAGTGGTCCCAACGGGGAGACCCAGTACTTC. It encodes CAWSGPNGETQYF.

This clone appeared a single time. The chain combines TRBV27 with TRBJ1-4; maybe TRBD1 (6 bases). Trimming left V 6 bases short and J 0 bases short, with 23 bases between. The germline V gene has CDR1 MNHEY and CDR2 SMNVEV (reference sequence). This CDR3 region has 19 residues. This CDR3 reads CASRPTGKGGRATNEKLFF. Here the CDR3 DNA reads TGTGCCAGCAGACCTACAGGGAAAGGGGGACGCGCAACTAATGAAAAACTGTTTTTT.